This T cell receptor (beta chain) was recovered during a study of CD8 T cells in ankylosing spondylitis. Study results and limitations: Reportedly, significant enrichment of disease-linked clones occurred in matched ankylosing spondylitis synovial fluid. Made up of 7 to 9 highly homologous variants, a TCR beta motif appeared characteristic of ankylosing spondylitis blood.

Trimming left V 5 bases short and J 3 bases short, with 11 bases between. Germline V gene lookup returns CDR1 SEHNR and CDR2 FQNEAQ (reference sequence). The CDR3 loop spans 13 amino acids. In making TCR beta libraries, quantitative 5'-RACE with molecular barcodes was used. TCRdb re-derived calls from the 5' RACE reads in MiXCR, one entry per CDR3 protein. Of 200,000 to 250,000 distinct CDR3 sequences listed, 15% to 20% were seen once; the top ten hold roughly 42%. This clonotype was recorded a few times. What it binds is unknown. Sequencing was performed on blood, either unsorted or a sorted T cell fraction (not recorded which). The rearrangement uses TRBV7-9 and TRBJ2-7; a weak D match, TRBD1 (5 bases). This receptor was identified in a male donor with ankylosing spondylitis. The CDR3 nucleotides read TGTGCCAGCAGCCCCAGGGAAGGCTACGAGCAGTACTTC. Translating it yields CASSPREGYEQYF.